Below, 27 T cell receptor beta chains from the same sample are listed, as sequenced in a study of shared clonotypes between healthy human individuals. Sequencing was performed with immunoSEQ multiplex PCR; in TCRdb, only in-frame clones are kept and a portion is missing. The sample includes approximately 2.4 million clones, approximately 94% of them seen just once. Sequencing input: naive CD4+ T cells sorted from blood. Subset indicated: CD45RA+ positively selected. These receptors were taken from a man aged 18-30 years in good health.

The genes are TRBV9 and TRBJ2-5, with D tentatively TRBD1 or TRBD2 (5 bases each). Trimming cost V 3 bases and J 7 bases, with 19 bases left between them. Looked up from germline, CDR1 is SGDLS and CDR2 is YYNGEE. The CDR3 is 15 amino acids. In nucleotides, the CDR3 is TGTGCCAGCAGCGCCTCCGGGACCTTATTTGCGACCCAGTACTTC. Protein sequence: CASSASGTLFATQYF.

V usage is TRBV25-1 and J usage is TRBJ1-5, with D unresolved. This CDR3 spans 14 amino acids. Trimming took 3 bases from V and 1 from J, leaving 7 bases between them. Germline CDR1 MGHDK, CDR2 SYGVNS. CDR3 protein: CASSEYKSNQPQHF. CDR3 nucleotides: TGTGCCAGCAGTGAGTACAAGAGCAATCAGCCCCAGCATTTT.

This clone was seen only a few times. The chain links TRBV7-9 to TRBJ1-2, with TRBD1 as a possible D gene (5 bases). The length of the CDR3 is 15 residues. The ends were cut back, 4 bases at V and 3 bases at J, with 15 bases in the middle. Per the germline V gene, CDR1 is SEHNR and CDR2 is FQNEAQ (reference sequence). Written as DNA, the CDR3 is TGTGCCAGCAGCTCTACCGGGACTCCTTACTATGGCTACACCTTC. Its translation is CASSSTGTPYYGYTF.

The J gene is TRBJ1-4, the V gene TRBV19, with D maybe TRBD1 (5 bases). CDR1 is LNHDA, CDR2 SQIVND, per germline (reference sequence). V lost 6 bases and J 10 bases, leaving 18 bases between the germline ends. The CDR3 contains 14 residues. CDR3 region: CASSHFPAGGKLFF. The CDR3 DNA sequence: TGTGCCAGTAGCCACTTTCCGGCGGGGGGAAAACTGTTTTTT.

The rearrangement links TRBV9 to TRBJ2-2, with TRBD2 matching 9 bases. V was pared by 0 bases and J by 6 bases, with 3 bases of the junction left unmatched. This CDR3 spans 15 amino acids. Looked up from germline, CDR1 is SGDLS and CDR2 is YYNGEE. For the CDR3, the DNA is TGTGCCAGCAGCGTAGTAGCGGGAGCTTCCGGGGAGCTGTTTTTT. Its protein product is CASSVVAGASGELFF.

The chain recombines TRBV2 with TRBJ1-6; D is possibly TRBD1 (5 bases). Germline loops: CDR1 SNHLY, CDR2 FYNNEI. Trimming shortened V by 5 bases and J by 6 bases, and 14 bases separated the two germline ends. The CDR3 totals 15 residues. The CDR3 coding sequence is TGTGCCAGCAGTACCTCCGGGACGGTTAATTCACCCCTCCACTTT. Its protein product is CASSTSGTVNSPLHF.

The chain links TRBV7-8 to TRBJ1-4; 8 bases agree with TRBD1. The V gene's germline CDR1 is SGHVS and CDR2 FQNEAQ. There are 15 residues in the CDR3. The junction had 10 bases not matched to a gene; V was cut back by 5 bases and J by 8 bases. The CDR3 bases are TGTGCCAGCAGCGTCCGACAGGGGCCTCCCGAAAAACTGTTTTTT. Protein sequence: CASSVRQGPPEKLFF.

This chain links TRBV30 with TRBJ1-5, with a weak D call TRBD1 (6 bases). Germline CDR1 and CDR2: GTSNPN and SVGIG (reference sequence). This CDR3 has 16 residues. V dropped 0 bases and J dropped 7 bases, with 19 bases sitting between them. The DNA of the CDR3 is TGTGCCTGGAGTGTAGGGGGAGCGGGGACCAAACAGCCCCAGCATTTT. Its protein product is CAWSVGGAGTKQPQHF. The full variable domain, with the rest looked up from reference TRBV30 and TRBJ1-5, is SQTIHQWPATLVQPVGSPLSLECTVEGTSNPNLYWYRQAAGRGLQLLFYSVGIGQISSEVPQNLSASRPQDRQFILSSKKLLLSDSGFYLCAWSVGGAGTKQPQHFGDGTRLSIL.

The V call is TRBV30, the J call TRBJ1-2; a weak D match, TRBD1 (5 bases). V gave up 0 bases and J gave up 4 bases, with 12 bases separating them. CDR1 is GTSNPN and CDR2 is SVGIG in the germline V gene (reference sequence). The CDR3 totals 14 residues. CDR3 residues: CAWSVLGERYGYTF. CDR3 coding DNA: TGTGCCTGGAGTGTGTTGGGGGAACGCTATGGCTACACCTTC. The variable domain in full, with the rest retrieved from reference TRBV30 and TRBJ1-2, is SQTIHQWPATLVQPVGSPLSLECTVEGTSNPNLYWYRQAAGRGLQLLFYSVGIGQISSEVPQNLSASRPQDRQFILSSKKLLLSDSGFYLCAWSVLGERYGYTFGSGTRLTVV.

This chain connects TRBV2 to TRBJ2-4, with D maybe TRBD2 (5 bases). This CDR3 contains 15 residues. Trimming removed 7 bases from V and 2 bases from J, with 15 bases in between. The germline CDR1 and CDR2 sequences are SNHLY and FYNNEI. This chain's CDR3 is CASTPEGSTKNIQYF. CDR3 coding DNA: TGTGCCAGCACTCCCGAGGGCAGTACCAAAAACATTCAGTACTTC.

The chain combines TRBV29-1 with TRBJ2-7; TRBD1 agrees at 8 bases. Germline lookup yields CDR1 SQVTM and CDR2 ANQGSEA. This CDR3 spans 12 amino acids. V trimming: 7 bases; J trimming: 2 bases; junction bases outside the gene matches: 4. The chain's CDR3 is CSAQGQAYEQYF. CDR3 nucleotides: TGCAGCGCTCAGGGACAGGCCTACGAGCAGTACTTC.

This chain joins TRBV15 and TRBJ1-1; D unresolved. Germline CDR1 reads LNHNV; CDR2 reads YYDKDF (reference sequence). Trimming took off 0 bases at V and 1 base at J, with 12 bases between the two ends. The CDR3 spans 16 residues. The CDR3 sequence: CATSREIGSRNTEAFF. In DNA form, the CDR3 reads TGTGCCACCAGCAGAGAGATTGGGTCCAGGAACACTGAAGCTTTCTTT.

The V gene is TRBV5-1, the J gene TRBJ1-1; D is unresolved. V dropped 0 bases and J dropped 5 bases, with 11 bases sitting between them. CDR3 length equals 14 residues. CDR1 SGHRS and CDR2 YFSETQ come from the germline V gene. This chain's CDR3 is CASSLGQAGTEAFF. Written as DNA, the CDR3 is TGCGCCAGCAGCTTGGGTCAGGCGGGGACTGAAGCTTTCTTT.

The genes are TRBV6-5 and TRBJ1-1; TRBD1 aligns across 7 bases. This CDR3 is 14 amino acids long. Germline CDR1 reads MNHEY; CDR2 reads SVGAGI. V trimming: 7 bases; J trimming: 0 bases; junction bases outside the gene matches: 5. CDR3 DNA: TGTGCCAGCAACCCAGGGGGGATGAACACTGAAGCTTTCTTT. Translation: CASNPGGMNTEAFF.

V is TRBV5-1 and J is TRBJ2-5; D call uncertain. Trimming left V 0 bases short and J 6 bases short, with 9 bases between. The CDR3 loop spans 13 amino acids. Germline V lookup: CDR1 SGHRS, CDR2 YFSETQ. The CDR3: CASSLGEHQTQYF. The CDR3 nucleotides read TGCGCCAGCAGCTTGGGGGAACACCAGACCCAGTACTTC. Variable domain in full (rest from reference TRBV5-1 and TRBJ2-5): KAGVTQTPRYLIKTRGQQVTLSCSPISGHRSVSWYQQTPGQGLQFLFEYFSETQRNKGNFPGRFSGRQFSNSRSEMNVSTLELGDSALYLCASSLGEHQTQYFGPGTRLLVL.

This chain links TRBV11-2 with TRBJ2-7; D is unclear. Germline V lookup: CDR1 SGHAT, CDR2 FQNNGV. V was shortened by 1 base and J by 6 bases, with 10 bases between the two germline ends. The CDR3 extends over 13 amino acids. The CDR3 DNA reads as TGTGCCAGCAGCTTAGCGTGGGTGGTCGAGCAGTACTTC. Protein product: CASSLAWVVEQYF.

The chain uses TRBV6-4 and TRBJ1-5; D is undetermined. This CDR3 has 11 amino acids. The germline V gene encodes CDR1 MRHNA and CDR2 SNTAGT. The CDR3 DNA reads as TGTGCAGGGAGGGTGCATCAGCCCCAGCATTTT. Encoded protein: CAGRVHQPQHF.

About this clone itself: Other DNA sequences within the sample encode an identical CDR3. The rearrangement uses TRBV6-5 and TRBJ2-7, with 7 bases aligning to TRBD1. Germline V gene sequence: CDR1 MNHEY, CDR2 SVGAGI. J was trimmed by 4 bases and V by 6 bases; bases with no gene match: 3. CDR3 length equals 12 residues. The CDR3 coding sequence is TGTGCCAGCAGGACAGGGATGTACGAGCAGTACTTC. Its protein is CASRTGMYEQYF.

The J gene is TRBJ2-7, the V gene TRBV7-2; 9 bases map to TRBD2. This CDR3 has 13 residues. Germline values: CDR1 SGHTA, CDR2 FQGNSA. The J segment lost 7 bases and the V segment lost 5 bases, leaving 6 bases of the junction unmatched. The chain's CDR3 is CASSPRLADEQYF. The CDR3 region has the DNA TGTGCCAGCAGCCCCCGACTAGCGGATGAGCAGTACTTC.

V and J are TRBV19 and TRBJ2-1; 11 nucleotides match TRBD1. The CDR3 totals 16 residues. Losses at the gene ends were 5 bases for V and 4 bases for J; bases not matched to a gene: 7. Germline-derived CDR1 and CDR2 are LNHDA and SQIVND (reference sequence). The CDR3 DNA reads as TGTGCCAGTAGTCCCCCCGGACAGGGGGCTTACAATGAGCAGTTCTTC. It is translated as CASSPPGQGAYNEQFF.

Of note for this clone: In the same sample, other DNA sequences code for this CDR3. The chain carries TRBV6-6 and TRBJ2-7; TRBD2 might be the D (5 bases). Germline V gives CDR1 MNHNY, CDR2 SVGAGI (reference sequence). The CDR3 consists of 15 residues. V lost 0 bases to trimming and J lost 2 bases, with 11 bases between them. This CDR3 is CASSYSRVGAYEQYF. The CDR3 DNA reads as TGTGCCAGCAGTTACTCGAGAGTCGGGGCCTACGAGCAGTACTTC.

V is TRBV7-3 and J is TRBJ2-3; 7 bases match TRBD2. Germline assignment: CDR1 SGHTA and CDR2 FQGTGA. The J segment lost 4 bases and the V segment lost 0 bases, leaving 4 bases of the junction unmatched. The CDR3 loop spans 15 amino acids. The CDR3 DNA reads as TGTGCCAGCAGCTTAACGGGACTACCCCCAGATACGCAGTATTTT. The encoded protein is CASSLTGLPPDTQYF.

The chain uses TRBV5-6 and TRBJ2-5; tentatively, D is TRBD1 or TRBD2 (5 bases each). Per the germline V gene, CDR1 is SGHDT and CDR2 is YYEEEE. This CDR3 region has 14 residues. The V gene lost 4 bases and the J gene lost 5 bases, with 15 bases spanning the gap. DNA for the CDR3: TGTGCCAGCAGCCCCGGGACCCCGGGTGAGACCCAGTACTTC. Its translation: CASSPGTPGETQYF.

This chain links TRBV6-1 with TRBJ1-5; D is unresolved. CDR1 is MNHNS, CDR2 SASEGT, per germline. Trimming removed 6 bases at V and 3 bases at J, with 9 bases between. The CDR3 is 13 amino acids. CDR3 region: CASRQRDNQPQHF. CDR3 in DNA: TGTGCCAGCAGACAGCGAGACAATCAGCCCCAGCATTTT.

The chain is built from TRBV4-2 and TRBJ2-2, with a weak D call TRBD2 (6 bases). V lost 2 bases and J 6 bases, leaving 13 bases between the germline ends. This CDR3 is 15 amino acids long. Looked up from germline, CDR1 is LGHNA and CDR2 is YNFKEQ. CDR3 amino acids: CASSQPSENAGELFF. CDR3 in DNA: TGTGCCAGCAGCCAACCTAGCGAAAACGCCGGGGAGCTGTTTTTT.

This chain joins TRBV6-5 and TRBJ2-7; D is ambiguous. V lost 2 bases to trimming and J lost 0 bases, with 8 bases between them. CDR1 MNHEY and CDR2 SVGAGI come from the germline V gene. The CDR3 runs 14 residues. CDR3 in amino acids: CASSYAANSYEQYF. CDR3 coding DNA: TGTGCCAGCAGTTACGCGGCTAACTCCTACGAGCAGTACTTC.

CDR3 sequence reads: CASSLLPAGVGLWEQYF. CDR3 nucleotide sequence: TGTGCCAGCAGCCTCCTCCCGGCGGGAGTAGGTCTTTGGGAGCAGTACTTC. The V gene is TRBV7-2, the J gene TRBJ2-7, with 7 bases that match TRBD2. CDR3 length: 17 amino acids. Germline V gene data show CDR1 as SGHTA and CDR2 as FQGNSA. V trimming: 5 bases; J trimming: 7 bases; junction bases outside the gene matches: 20.